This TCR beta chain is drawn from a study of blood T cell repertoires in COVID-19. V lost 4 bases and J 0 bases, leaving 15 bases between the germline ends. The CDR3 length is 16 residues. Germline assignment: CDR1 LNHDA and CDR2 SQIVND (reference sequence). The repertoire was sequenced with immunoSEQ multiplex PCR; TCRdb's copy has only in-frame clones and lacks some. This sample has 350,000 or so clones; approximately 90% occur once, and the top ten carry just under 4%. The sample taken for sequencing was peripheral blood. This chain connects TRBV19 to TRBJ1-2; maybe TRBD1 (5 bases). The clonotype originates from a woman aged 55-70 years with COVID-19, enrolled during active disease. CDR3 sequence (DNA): TGTGCCAGTAGTAGCGACAGCGGGTGGTCTAACTATGGCTACACCTTC. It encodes CASSSDSGWSNYGYTF.